This T cell receptor beta chain appears in the sequencing data of a study of identifying expanded T cells in peripheral blood. This clone is medium-sized within its sample. A junction end diverges from the germline sequence, so it may reflect a read error. Clones were read by immunoSEQ multiplex PCR, and TCRdb kept only the in-frame ones, dropping some. The sample yields 70,000 to 100,000 clones, 88% seen once. The CDR3 length is 9 residues. Germline V gene lookup returns CDR1 LNHDA and CDR2 SQIVND (reference sequence). This receptor was taken from a person between 18 and 75 years old in good health. The source material was blood. The V call is TRBV19, the J call TRBJ2-7; D is undetermined. The CDR3 coding sequence is TGTGCCAGTACCACTGCAACAAACTTC. Encoded protein: CASTTATNF.